Here is one T cell receptor beta chain with its context. The data derive from a study of cytomegalovirus exposure and HLA in healthy donors. The PCR used 60 Vbeta and 13 Jbeta primers. This table comes from immunoSEQ multiplex PCR, and its TCRdb copy is limited to in-frame clones, with some not included. The sample has roughly 130,000 clones; about 80% are singletons. Germline values: CDR1 SGHNT, CDR2 YYREEE (reference sequence). The CDR3 has 14 amino acids. With 1 base removed from V and 1 base from J, the gap between germline ends came to 8 bases. This sequence was found in a woman in her thirties or forties in good health and CMV-seronegative. This chain joins TRBV5-4 and TRBJ1-2; no firm D call. What was sequenced was PBMCs. The CDR3 reads CASSLFDNNYGYTF. As DNA, the CDR3 is TGTGCCAGCAGCTTGTTTGACAATAACTATGGCTACACCTTC. Drawing the rest from reference TRBV5-4 and TRBJ1-2, the complete variable domain is ETGVTQSPTHLIKTRGQQVTLRCSSQSGHNTVSWYQQALGQGPQFIFQYYREEENGRGNFPPRFSGLQFPNYSSELNVNALELDDSALYLCASSLFDNNYGYTFGSGTRLTVV.